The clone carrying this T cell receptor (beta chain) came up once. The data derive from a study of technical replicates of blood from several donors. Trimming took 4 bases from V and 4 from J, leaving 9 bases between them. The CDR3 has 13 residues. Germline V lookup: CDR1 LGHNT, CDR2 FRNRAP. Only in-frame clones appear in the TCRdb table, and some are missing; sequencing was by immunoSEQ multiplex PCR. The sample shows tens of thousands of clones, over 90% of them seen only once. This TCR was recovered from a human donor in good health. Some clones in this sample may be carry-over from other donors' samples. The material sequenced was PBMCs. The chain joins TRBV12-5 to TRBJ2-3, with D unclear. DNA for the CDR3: TGTGCTAGTGGTTCGCCCGGTTCAGATACGCAGTATTTT. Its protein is CASGSPGSDTQYF.